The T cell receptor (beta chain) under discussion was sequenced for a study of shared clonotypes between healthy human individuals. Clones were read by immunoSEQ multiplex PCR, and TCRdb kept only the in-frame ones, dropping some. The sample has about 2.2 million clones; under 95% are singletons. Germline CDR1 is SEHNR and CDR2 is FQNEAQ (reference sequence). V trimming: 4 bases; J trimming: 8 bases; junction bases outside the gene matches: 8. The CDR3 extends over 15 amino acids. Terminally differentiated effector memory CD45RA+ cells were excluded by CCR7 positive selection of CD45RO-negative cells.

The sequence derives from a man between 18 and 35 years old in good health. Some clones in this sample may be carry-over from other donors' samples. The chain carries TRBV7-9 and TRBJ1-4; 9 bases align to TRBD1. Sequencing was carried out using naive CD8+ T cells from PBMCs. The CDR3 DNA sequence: TGTGCCAGCAGCTCAAGACAGGGGGGTCGGGAAAAACTGTTTTTT. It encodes CASSSRQGGREKLFF.